This entry lists 26 T cell receptor beta chains sequenced from one sample in a study of patients and donors after allogeneic stem cell transplantation. One entry per CDR3 protein results from TCRdb running MiXCR on the RT-PCR reads. The sample holds approximately 98,000 distinct CDR3 sequences, approximately 40% seen once. The source material was blood, either unsorted or a sorted T cell fraction (not recorded which). The receptors shown here come from a human donor who was either an allogeneic HSCT recipient or a stem cell or donor lymphocyte infusion donor (not recorded which). It is not recorded whose cells these are; they may come from a transplant donor.

This chain links TRBV10-3 with TRBJ1-6, with 7 positions matching TRBD1. Germline V gene lookup returns CDR1 ENHRY and CDR2 SYGVKD. The CDR3 has 15 amino acids. With 4 bases clipped from V and 4 bases from J, the junction kept 4 bases outside the gene matches. The CDR3 sequence: CAISGQGPYNSPLHF. For the CDR3, the DNA is TGTGCCATCAGTGGACAGGGACCATATAATTCACCCCTCCACTTT.

Here the CDR3 DNA reads TGCGCCAGCAGCCAAGATGTTCCCAGGGCCCCAAATGGCTACACCTTC. Its protein is CASSQDVPRAPNGYTF. The chain joins TRBV4-3 to TRBJ1-2, with a tentative D call TRBD1 (5 bases). Germline-derived CDR1 and CDR2 are LGHNA and YSLEER. The CDR3 extends over 16 amino acids. V lost 0 bases to trimming and J lost 6 bases, with 17 bases between them.

This chain links TRBV12-3 or TRBV12-4 with TRBJ2-1, with 8 nucleotides matching TRBD2. The CDR3 loop spans 18 amino acids. J was trimmed by 4 bases and V by 6 bases; bases with no gene match: 17. The CDR3 region is CASSLEGLAGMGYNEQFF. As DNA, the CDR3 is TGTGCCAGCAGCCTAGAGGGGCTAGCGGGTATGGGATACAATGAGCAGTTCTTC.

This clonotype appeared a single time. V usage is TRBV20-1 and J usage is TRBJ1-1; no firm D call. The CDR3 is 13 amino acids. The V gene lost 0 bases and the J gene lost 3 bases, with 8 bases spanning the gap. The germline gives CDR1 DFQATT, CDR2 SNEGSKA (reference sequence). The CDR3 DNA follows: TGCAGTGCTAGAGAGAGTGGTTACACTGAAGCTTTCTTT. This encodes CSARESGYTEAFF.

The CDR3 loop is CASREETYNEQFF. The CDR3 DNA reads TGTGCCAGCAGGGAGGAAACCTACAATGAGCAGTTCTTC. The V and J genes are TRBV6-5 and TRBJ2-1; D possibly corresponds to TRBD2 (5 bases). V was pared by 6 bases and J by 2 bases, with 8 bases between. Germline CDR1 and CDR2: MNHEY and SVGAGI. The length of the CDR3 is 13 residues.

This clonotype was counted between two and nine times. The J gene is TRBJ2-5, the V gene TRBV28, with TRBD2 matching over 9 bases. Germline CDR1 reads MDHEN; CDR2 reads SYDVKM. J was trimmed by 5 bases and V by 2 bases; bases with no gene match: 9. This CDR3 has 16 residues. The CDR3 spells CASSLPHFAGGETQYF. Written as DNA, the CDR3 is TGTGCCAGCAGTTTACCGCATTTTGCGGGAGGGGAGACCCAGTACTTC.

The chain joins TRBV7-8 to TRBJ2-1; D is uncertain. Trimming removed 2 bases from V and 6 bases from J, with 8 bases in between. Germline V gene data show CDR1 as SGHVS and CDR2 as FQNEAQ. This CDR3 has 13 amino acids. CDR3 protein: CASSLLSLNEQFF. The CDR3 DNA reads TGTGCCAGCAGCTTACTTAGTCTCAATGAGCAGTTCTTC.

The chain uses TRBV24-1 and TRBJ2-2, with a weak D call TRBD2 (6 bases). The CDR3 has 13 amino acids. Per germline, CDR1 KGHDR and CDR2 SFDVKD. The CDR3 sequence: CESGEECSGELFF. The DNA for the CDR3 is TGTGAGTCGGGGGAGGAGTGTAGCGGGGAGCTGTTTTTT.

This clonotype was seen a few times. The chain employs TRBV12-3 or TRBV12-4 and TRBJ2-1; the D is unclear. This CDR3 contains 14 residues. Trimming stripped 1 base from V and 7 bases from J, with 11 bases between. The CDR3 is CASSLGTAVNEQFF. Here the CDR3 DNA reads TGTGCCAGCAGTTTAGGGACGGCGGTTAATGAGCAGTTCTTC.

This clonotype was recorded only once. J is TRBJ2-1 and V is TRBV4-2; D remains ambiguous. This CDR3 contains 15 residues. Germline-derived CDR1 and CDR2 are LGHNA and YNFKEQ. The ends were cut back, 6 bases at V and 3 bases at J, with 15 bases in the middle. CDR3 in DNA: TGTGCCAGCAGTACCTCGCGCAGAGTCTACAATGAGCAGTTCTTC. Encoded protein: CASSTSRRVYNEQFF.

The rearrangement uses TRBV7-2 and TRBJ2-5; D is ambiguous. Trimming cost V 3 bases and J 2 bases, with 7 bases left between them. The length of the CDR3 is 13 residues. Germline V gene lookup returns CDR1 SGHTA and CDR2 FQGNSA. CDR3 loop: CASSFGPQETQYF. In DNA form, the CDR3 reads TGTGCCAGCAGCTTCGGACCACAAGAGACCCAGTACTTC.

This clonotype came up many times. The chain recombines TRBV24-1 with TRBJ1-1; D perhaps matches TRBD1 (6 bases). The germline V gene has CDR1 KGHDR and CDR2 SFDVKD. Trimming took 3 bases from V and 6 from J, leaving 10 bases between them. The CDR3 is 13 residues long. This CDR3 is CATSDHRQAEAFF. CDR3 in DNA: TGTGCCACCAGTGATCATCGACAGGCTGAAGCTTTCTTT.

The sample holds a few counts of this clonotype. CDR3: CASSLSSGTNNEQFF. The CDR3 DNA reads TGTGCCAGCAGTTTGTCTAGCGGAACGAACAATGAGCAGTTCTTC. The rearrangement joins TRBV12-3 or TRBV12-4 to TRBJ2-1; 7 bases align to TRBD2. The CDR3 has 15 residues. V dropped 3 bases and J dropped 5; count of bases not matched to a gene: 7.

The table lists this clonotype with a count of one. The chain links TRBV7-3 to TRBJ2-1; 9 bases map to TRBD2. The CDR3 totals 14 residues. The V and J ends lost 3 bases and 6 bases, in that order; junction bases with no gene match: 3. Germline-derived CDR1 and CDR2 are SGHTA and FQGTGA. The CDR3 loop is CASSFSGSTNEQFF. DNA of the CDR3: TGTGCCAGCAGCTTTAGCGGGAGTACCAATGAGCAGTTCTTC.

This clonotype was recorded a few times. This sequence joins TRBV7-9 and TRBJ1-1; 9 bases fit TRBD1. The CDR3 has 13 amino acids. The trim removed 6 bases at V and 5 bases at J, leaving 4 bases unmatched. Germline V gene data show CDR1 as SEHNR and CDR2 as FQNEAQ (reference sequence). CDR3 nucleotides: TGTGCCAGCAGACAGGGGGCGGAAACTGAAGCTTTCTTT. It yields the protein CASRQGAETEAFF.

Ten or more counts support this clonotype. The chain combines TRBV29-1 with TRBJ2-3; D is unresolved. This CDR3 spans 10 amino acids. Germline assignment: CDR1 SQVTM and CDR2 ANQGSEA. Trimming took 5 bases from V and 4 from J, leaving 4 bases between them. The CDR3 nucleotides read TGCAGCGTTCGCTCAGATACGCAGTATTTT. As protein: CSVRSDTQYF.

As DNA, the CDR3 is TGTGCCAGCAGTTACTCTAGGCCACCCGGTGCCTACAATGAGCAGTTCTTC. It specifies CASSYSRPPGAYNEQFF. This chain uses TRBV6-2 or TRBV6-3 with TRBJ2-1; D gene unclear. This CDR3 contains 17 residues. V lost 0 bases, J lost 2 bases, and 14 bases lay in between. The germline V gene has CDR1 MNHEY and CDR2 SVGEGT.

The chain couples TRBV7-2 to TRBJ1-1, with TRBD1 identical over 7 bases. After removal of 4 bases from V and 4 bases from J, the junction contained 3 bases not matched to a gene. Germline CDR1 reads SGHTA; CDR2 reads FQGNSA. CDR3 size: 13 residues. CDR3 in amino acids: CASSSHRGTEAFF. The CDR3, as DNA: TGTGCCAGCAGCTCCCACAGGGGCACTGAAGCTTTCTTT.

The CDR3 spells CASSFQTNTEAFF. The CDR3 DNA follows: TGTGCCAGCAGCTTCCAGACGAACACTGAAGCTTTCTTT. The rearrangement links TRBV7-2 to TRBJ1-1; unclear D gene. Germline values: CDR1 SGHTA, CDR2 FQGNSA. Trimming shortened V by 3 bases and J by 1 base, and 6 bases separated the two germline ends. This CDR3 comprises 13 residues. Combining the CDR3 with reference TRBV7-2 and TRBJ1-1 gives the whole variable domain GAGVSQSPSNKVTEKGKDVELRCDPISGHTALYWYRQSLGQGLEFLIYFQGNSAPDKSGLPSDRFSAERTGGSVSTLTIQRTQQEDSAVYLCASSFQTNTEAFFGQGTRLTVV.

This clonotype has only a few counts. The chain recombines TRBV6-5 with TRBJ1-1; D is unresolved. CDR3 length equals 11 residues. The germline CDR1 and CDR2 sequences are MNHEY and SVGAGI. The V gene lost 8 bases and the J gene lost 6 bases, with 10 bases spanning the gap. The chain's CDR3 is CASLFGSEAFF. The CDR3 nucleotides are TGTGCCAGCCTCTTTGGCTCTGAAGCTTTCTTT.

This clonotype was seen more than once but under ten times. The CDR3 loop is CASSDVTWRETQYF. As DNA, the CDR3 is TGTGCCAGCAGTGACGTCACTTGGCGAGAGACCCAGTACTTC. This chain joins TRBV28 and TRBJ2-5; no clear D gene. The CDR3 is 14 amino acids. Trimming stripped 5 bases from V and 4 bases from J, with 14 bases between. Germline CDR1 and CDR2: MDHEN and SYDVKM.

V usage is TRBV6-2 or TRBV6-3 and J usage is TRBJ1-5; D uncertain. This CDR3 spans 14 amino acids. Trimming removed 1 base at V and 5 bases at J, with 9 bases between. The germline V gene has CDR1 MNHEY and CDR2 SVGEGT. The CDR3, as DNA: TGTGCCAGCAGTTACTGGGGAAATCATCAGCCCCAGCATTTT. Its translation is CASSYWGNHQPQHF.

The chain recombines TRBV20-1 with TRBJ2-3, with D perhaps matching TRBD2 (6 bases). The length of the CDR3 is 11 residues. Trimming cost V 6 bases and J 6 bases, with 10 bases left between them. Germline V gives CDR1 DFQATT, CDR2 SNEGSKA (reference sequence). CDR3 sequence: CSARGFDTQYF. Written as DNA, the CDR3 is TGCAGTGCACGGGGGTTTGATACGCAGTATTTT.

The chain has TRBV5-5 and TRBJ1-2; no clear D gene. From germline, CDR1 is SGHKS and CDR2 YYEKEE (reference sequence). Trimming took 3 bases from V and 4 from J, leaving 19 bases between them. CDR3 length equals 16 residues. The CDR3 protein is CASSWPTADRTYGYTF. CDR3 in DNA: TGTGCCAGCAGCTGGCCGACGGCAGACCGAACCTATGGCTACACCTTC.

This clonotype was seen more than once but under ten times. The chain combines TRBV11-2 with TRBJ2-2; 9 bases align to TRBD1. This CDR3 is built from 14 residues. V lost 3 bases to trimming and J lost 7 bases; unmatched junction nucleotides: 3. CDR1 and CDR2 (germline): SGHAT, FQNNGV. The CDR3 bases are TGTGCCAGCAGCTTTGACAGGGGGAGCGGGGAGCTGTTTTTT. It translates to CASSFDRGSGELFF.

This clonotype was picked up a small number of times. The V call is TRBV12-3 or TRBV12-4, the J call TRBJ2-7; D unclear. Trimming removed 6 bases at V and 5 bases at J, with 17 bases between. The CDR3 runs to 14 residues. In DNA, the CDR3 is TGTGCCAGCAGAGGCCCTAAGGGTCTCGACGAGCAGTACTTC. It translates to CASRGPKGLDEQYF.